The subject of this entry is one TCR beta chain. Its antigen remains unidentified. No much larger clone is present one base from it, and per-base qualities are unavailable. The data derive from a study of CD8+CD57+ T cells in acquired aplastic anemia (dated by TCRdb to between 2018 and 2020). Concerning the study at large: Extracted DNA from sorted CD4+ and CD8+ cells averaged around 3.3 ug, ranging from roughly 0.19 to 27.4 ug. CD8+CD57+ expansion was defined as a frequency above the mean frequency observed in healthy subjects.

Paper-wide results and their limitations: Between patients and healthy controls, no significant difference in CD8+ Simpson's diversity was found (P=0.060). Twenty-nine CD8+ CDR3 sequences were found in both patients and controls but appeared to be highly expressed in patients and within the immunodominant clones of the patients.

The CDR3, from cysteine to phenylalanine, totals 13 residues. The entry retains the CDR3 DNA only, 39 bases that are in frame from base 1. V sheds 6 bases and J sheds 6 bases, leaving 11 bases between their ends. The CDR1 and CDR2 encoded by the germline V gene are SNHLY and FYNNEI. Patients chosen for sequencing had shown expansion of CD8+CD57+ cells by flow cytometry. Every patient had a diagnosis of severe acquired aplastic anemia based on International Study of Aplastic Anemia and Agranulocytosis and Camitta criteria. No patient had received any therapy when blood was sampled. TCR repertoires of sorted CD4+ and CD8+ blood T cells from severe aplastic anemia patients and healthy subjects were deep-sequenced in the study. Patients were enrolled under clinicaltrials.gov protocols 00001620, 01623167, 00001397, 00071045, 00081523 and 00961064 in the USA. Ficoll-Paque density gradient centrifugation was used to isolate peripheral blood mononuclear cells. CD4+ and CD8+ T cells were sorted by FACS or magnetic beads before DNA extraction.

Profiling of TCR beta VDJ combinations and CDR3 sequences used genomic DNA as the template. TCR repertoire sequencing was run on an Illumina HiSeq 2000. For the original study's pipeline: TRBV/TRBJ rearrangement plots, CDR3 size and DJ length profiles, and Simpson's diversity index were used to assess repertoires. Whichever DNA sequence was most abundant in the deep sequencing data was defined as the immunodominant clone. CDR3 amino acid sequences were checked for sharing across subjects and were also compared against the VDJdb database and published repertoires. TCRdb reprocessed the public reads (quality trimming at Q25 with fastp, clone calling with MiXCR) and kept in-frame beta chains. Each entry merges the rows of one CDR3 protein and shows their most common DNA and genes. V and J calls and clone size were set by TCRdb, not the authors. Present in this sample are approximately 470,000 distinct CDR3 sequences, under 40% of which were seen just once. The ten largest clonotypes hold around 0.82% of the sample.

The receptor comes from a human donor with aplastic anemia. Sequencing used sorted CD4+, CD8+, or CD8+CD57+ T cells (not recorded which) from PBMCs. This chain is built from TRBV2 and TRBJ1-4; the D gene cannot be resolved reliably. The CDR3: CASSLRADEKLFF. Read as DNA, the sequence is TGTGCCAGCAGCCTGAGAGCGGATGAAAAACTGTTTTTT.